This T cell receptor (beta chain) was sequenced during a study of T cells in Graves' hyperthyroidism and ophthalmopathy. Researchers defined stable Graves' hyperthyroidism as no ophthalmopathy progression within 18 months. RNA transcripts provided the source from which TCR beta CDR3 regions were amplified. In the first-round RT-PCR of the TCR CDR3, the HTBI primer set was used. TCRdb processed the multiplex PCR reads anew with MiXCR; each CDR3 protein has one entry. Among 300,000 to 400,000 distinct CDR3 sequences listed, around 14% were seen once. This CDR3 is built from 14 residues. Germline trimming cut 4 bases from V and 5 bases from J; bases unmatched to any gene: 6. Germline lookup yields CDR1 SGHRS and CDR2 YFSETQ. Notes on the study in general: Among clonotypes expanded in thyroid above 0.001, most were also found in blood. Ophthalmopathy was identified by the model a median about 6.8 months ahead of onset.

This clonotype was counted only a few times. Its antigen is not known. The J gene is TRBJ1-1, the V gene TRBV5-1; TRBD1 matches at 9 bases. Input material: blood. The TCR originated in a woman aged 55-75 years with Graves' hyperthyroidism. The CDR3 bases are TGCGCCAGCAGCAGGAACGGACAGGGGACTGAAGCTTTCTTT. Encoded protein: CASSRNGQGTEAFF.